The TCR beta chain described here comes from a study of immune evolution from preneoplasia to lung adenocarcinoma. The study, taken as a whole, reports: Later-stage lesions appeared to have more T cells, more diversity, less clonality.

Clones were sequenced by immunoSEQ multiplex PCR, and TCRdb holds only the in-frame ones, with some missing. The table lists about 41,000 clones, roughly four fifths of them singletons. V lost 5 bases and J 2 bases, leaving 9 bases between the germline ends. This CDR3 has 13 residues. CDR1 is MNHNY, CDR2 SVGAGI, per germline (reference sequence). To note about this clone: The target antigen is unknown.

The gene calls are TRBV6-6 and TRBJ1-2, with a tentative D call TRBD1 (6 bases). Sequenced sample: FFPE invasive lung adenocarcinoma tissue. This TCR derives from a person in their sixties with lung adenocarcinoma. The CDR3 protein is CASSRGQNYGYTF. CDR3 bases: TGTGCCAGCAGTCGTGGACAGAACTATGGCTACACCTTC.